The 32 T cell receptor beta chains below come from one sample, sequenced in a study of T cells after yellow fever vaccination. TCRdb ran MiXCR on the 5' RACE reads and lists one entry per CDR3 protein. The sample lists roughly 500,000 distinct CDR3 sequences; roughly 21% were seen once. The input for sequencing was PBMCs, taken 15 days after the yellow fever booster vaccination. Every receptor here comes from a man aged 25-45 years who received the YFV17D yellow fever vaccine.

J is TRBJ2-2 and V is TRBV4-3, with D possibly called TRBD1 or TRBD2 (5 bases each). The CDR3 has 15 residues. From germline, CDR1 is LGHNA and CDR2 YSLEER. V lost 4 bases and J lost 7, with 16 bases in between. As DNA, the CDR3 is TGCGCCAGCAGCCGGGGACCACTTGACGACGGGGAGCTGTTTTTT. Translation gives CASSRGPLDDGELFF.

This clonotype was detected a few times. This rearrangement joins TRBV10-3 to TRBJ1-1; tentatively, D is TRBD1 (6 bases). V was trimmed by 2 bases and J by 1 base, leaving 11 bases between them. CDR1 ENHRY and CDR2 SYGVKD come from the germline V gene. This CDR3 has 15 residues. The CDR3 loop is CAISERGARNTEAFF. CDR3 DNA sequence: TGTGCCATCAGTGAGAGGGGGGCCAGGAACACTGAAGCTTTCTTT.

This clonotype was seen more than once but under ten times. The CDR3 spells CASSQDRGVYEQYF. The DNA for the CDR3 is TGTGCCAGCAGCCAAGACAGGGGGGTCTACGAGCAGTACTTC. V is TRBV25-1 and J is TRBJ2-7, with TRBD1 matching over 9 bases. In germline, CDR1 is MGHDK, CDR2 SYGVNS. J gave up 3 bases and V 6 bases, and 6 bases lay outside the gene matches. The CDR3 has 14 residues.

The rearrangement links TRBV20-1 to TRBJ2-7; TRBD2 matches at 10 bases. Germline CDR1 DFQATT, CDR2 SNEGSKA (reference sequence). The CDR3 runs to 15 residues. V lost 3 bases and J lost 0; bases outside the gene matches: 5. CDR3 in amino acids: CSASFASGSSYEQYF. The CDR3 coding sequence is TGCAGTGCTAGTTTCGCTAGCGGGAGCTCCTACGAGCAGTACTTC.

This clonotype has a count of ten or more. The chain combines TRBV30 with TRBJ2-6; D could derive from TRBD1 or TRBD2 (5 bases each). The CDR3 has 16 residues. Germline V gene sequence: CDR1 GTSNPN, CDR2 SVGIG (reference sequence). Trimming stripped 3 bases from V and 0 bases from J, with 12 bases between. CDR3 nucleotide sequence: TGTGCCTGGAGCGGGGCCCGGTACTCTGGGGCCAACGTCCTGACTTTC. Amino acid sequence: CAWSGARYSGANVLTF.

A few counts support this clonotype. This rearrangement joins TRBV27 to TRBJ2-5, with 8 bases matching TRBD2. Germline values: CDR1 MNHEY, CDR2 SMNVEV (reference sequence). The CDR3 spans 12 residues. CDR3: CASSREGETQYF. The CDR3 DNA is TGTGCTTCGAGCCGGGAGGGGGAGACCCAGTACTTC.

The table lists this clonotype with a few counts. The V call is TRBV7-2, the J call TRBJ2-1; 12 bases fit TRBD2. Germline V gene data show CDR1 as SGHTA and CDR2 as FQGNSA. J was trimmed by 7 bases and V by 0 bases; bases with no gene match: 4. The CDR3 sequence is 16 residues long. The CDR3 bases are TGTGCCAGCAGCTTAGCGGCTAGCGGGAGGGTGAATGAGCAGTTCTTC. As protein: CASSLAASGRVNEQFF.

This clonotype was counted once. The rearrangement links TRBV19 to TRBJ1-2; maybe TRBD1 (6 bases). Trimming took 5 bases from V and 8 from J, leaving 24 bases between them. Germline-derived CDR1 and CDR2 are LNHDA and SQIVND (reference sequence). The CDR3 covers 16 residues. The CDR3 spells CASSPVTGSETGGYTF. CDR3 bases: TGTGCCAGTAGTCCCGTGACAGGTTCCGAGACAGGCGGCTACACCTTC.

This clonotype was detected a few times. The V call is TRBV6-5, the J call TRBJ2-1; TRBD1 matches 8 bases. Germline CDR1 reads MNHEY; CDR2 reads SVGAGI. The CDR3 length is 17 residues. The trim removed 1 base at V and 8 bases at J, leaving 13 bases unmatched. The CDR3 nucleotides are TGTGCCAGCAGTTACTTCCTTTCGGGACAGGAGAGACATGAGCAGTTCTTC. Protein sequence: CASSYFLSGQERHEQFF.

V is TRBV10-3 and J is TRBJ1-5, with 7 nucleotides matching TRBD1. The J segment lost 0 bases and the V segment lost 6 bases, leaving 2 bases of the junction unmatched. The CDR3 loop spans 14 amino acids. From germline, CDR1 is ENHRY and CDR2 SYGVKD. For the CDR3, the DNA is TGTGCCATCAGCGGACAGGATAGCAATCAGCCCCAGCATTTT. Translation gives CAISGQDSNQPQHF.

The sample holds a few counts of this clonotype. CDR3 DNA: TGTGCCACCAGCAGAGGAAAGGGGACTTCCTATGGCTACACCTTC. This sequence encodes CATSRGKGTSYGYTF. The J gene is TRBJ1-2, the V gene TRBV15; the D gene is possibly TRBD1 (5 bases). The V gene's germline CDR1 is LNHNV and CDR2 YYDKDF (reference sequence). This CDR3 spans 15 amino acids. The ends were cut back, 1 base at V and 4 bases at J, with 13 bases in the middle.

The CDR3 reads CSVDLAGVGEQFF. The CDR3 DNA reads as TGCAGCGTTGATTTAGCGGGAGTTGGTGAGCAGTTCTTC. This chain links TRBV29-1 with TRBJ2-1; 9 positions match TRBD2. In germline, CDR1 is SQVTM, CDR2 ANQGSEA. This CDR3 contains 13 residues. V shed 3 bases, J shed 9 bases, and the junction held 6 bases outside the gene matches.

This clonotype came up a few times. The J gene is TRBJ2-3, the V gene TRBV29-1, with D uncertain. Trimming took off 5 bases at V and 6 bases at J, with 12 bases between the two ends. There are 12 residues in the CDR3. Looked up from germline, CDR1 is SQVTM and CDR2 is ANQGSEA. CDR3 in amino acids: CSVSRSVDTQYF. CDR3 DNA: TGCAGCGTTTCCAGGTCGGTGGATACGCAGTATTTT.

The sample holds a few counts of this clonotype. For the CDR3, the DNA is TGTGCCAGCAGAGGTCCAGGGGGCTCCACTGAAGCTTTCTTT. The encoded protein is CASRGPGGSTEAFF. The J gene is TRBJ1-1, the V gene TRBV9; 8 positions match TRBD1. The CDR3 spans 14 residues. Trimming cost V 5 bases and J 4 bases; bases outside gene matches: 7. Germline CDR1 is SGDLS and CDR2 is YYNGEE.

This chain joins TRBV15 and TRBJ1-2; maybe TRBD1 (6 bases). This CDR3 spans 14 amino acids. Trimming cost V 2 bases and J 6 bases, with 13 bases left between them. Germline values: CDR1 LNHNV, CDR2 YYDKDF (reference sequence). CDR3 DNA: TGTGCCACCAGCAGAACTCAGGGGTGGGATGGCTACACCTTC. The encoded protein is CATSRTQGWDGYTF.

The chain joins TRBV6-2 or TRBV6-3 to TRBJ1-1, with D tentatively TRBD1 (5 bases). Between the trimmed V and J ends, which lost 5 bases and 4 bases, there was a span of 14 bases. The length of the CDR3 is 14 residues. Per the germline V gene, CDR1 is MNHEY and CDR2 is SVGEGT. CDR3 in amino acids: CASSRQFGITEAFF. For the CDR3, the DNA is TGTGCCAGCAGTCGACAGTTTGGCATCACTGAAGCTTTCTTT.

There are a few counts of this clonotype. V gene TRBV20-1 combines with J gene TRBJ2-1; 15 bases agree with TRBD2. From germline, CDR1 is DFQATT and CDR2 SNEGSKA (reference sequence). The CDR3 length is 18 residues. V trimming: 4 bases; J trimming: 0 bases; junction bases outside the gene matches: 7. CDR3 in amino acids: CSATGLAGGLSSYNEQFF. The CDR3 DNA reads TGCAGTGCTACGGGACTAGCGGGAGGTCTCAGCTCCTACAATGAGCAGTTCTTC.

DNA for the CDR3: TGTGCCAGCACCGACAGGGGTGGGACAGATACGCAGTATTTT. Encoded protein: CASTDRGGTDTQYF. The genes are TRBV7-9 and TRBJ2-3; 8 positions match TRBD1. The V gene's germline CDR1 is SEHNR and CDR2 FQNEAQ (reference sequence). This CDR3 contains 14 residues. The ends lost 7 bases at V and 3 bases at J; junction bases unmatched: 6. Looking up the rest from reference TRBV7-9 and TRBJ2-3 gives the full variable domain: DTGVSQNPRHKITKRGQNVTFRCDPISEHNRLYWYRQTLGQGPEFLTYFQNEAQLEKSRLLSDRFSAERPKGSFSTLEIQRTEQGDSAMYLCASTDRGGTDTQYFGPGTRLTVL.

V usage is TRBV14 and J usage is TRBJ2-5; D is undetermined. Germline CDR1 and CDR2: SGHDN and FVKESK. This CDR3 is 11 amino acids long. Trimming cost V 3 bases and J 5 bases, with 4 bases left between them. CDR3 bases: TGTGCCAGCAGCCACACGGAGACCCAGTACTTC. This gives the protein CASSHTETQYF.

This clonotype was recorded at least ten times. This chain uses TRBV7-9 with TRBJ1-1; D remains ambiguous. The germline V and J ends were trimmed by 0 bases and 5 bases, with 7 bases remaining between them. This CDR3 region has 13 residues. Germline loops: CDR1 SEHNR, CDR2 FQNEAQ (reference sequence). The chain's CDR3 is CASSLAMGTEAFF. The CDR3 coding sequence is TGTGCCAGCAGCTTAGCAATGGGGACTGAAGCTTTCTTT.

The chain has TRBV12-3 or TRBV12-4 and TRBJ1-4; D remains ambiguous. Trimming removed 5 bases at V and 14 bases at J, with 15 bases between. CDR3 length: 12 amino acids. This chain's CDR3 is CASSTGMVELFF. For the CDR3, the DNA is TGTGCCAGCAGTACTGGGATGGTAGAGCTGTTTTTT.

This chain uses TRBV30 with TRBJ2-2; D is possibly TRBD2 (5 bases). CDR3 length: 17 residues. Germline V lookup: CDR1 GTSNPN, CDR2 SVGIG (reference sequence). V dropped 3 bases and J dropped 2 bases, with 19 bases sitting between them. The CDR3 spells CAWSYSRLALNTGELFF. In DNA form, the CDR3 reads TGTGCCTGGAGCTACTCACGGCTAGCATTAAACACCGGGGAGCTGTTTTTT.

There are a few counts of this clonotype. The chain combines TRBV6-5 with TRBJ2-7; tentative D call: TRBD2 (6 bases). Germline CDR1 MNHEY, CDR2 SVGAGI. V was pared by 4 bases and J by 6 bases, with 13 bases between. The CDR3 has 13 residues. The CDR3 here is CASSLWRDSEQYF. The CDR3 DNA reads as TGTGCCAGCAGTTTGTGGCGGGATTCCGAGCAGTACTTC.

This chain uses TRBV5-1 with TRBJ2-7; TRBD2 agrees at 8 bases. The ends lost 4 bases at V and 2 bases at J; junction bases unmatched: 8. The CDR3 runs to 15 residues. Germline CDR1 and CDR2: SGHRS and YFSETQ. The CDR3 reads CASSLGAGGTYEQYF. The DNA for the CDR3 is TGCGCCAGCAGCCTAGGGGCGGGAGGAACCTACGAGCAGTACTTC.

This chain uses TRBV7-6 with TRBJ2-5; D remains unclear. V was clipped by 5 bases and J by 5 bases, with 27 bases between them. The germline V gene encodes CDR1 SGHVS and CDR2 FNYEAQ. The CDR3 covers 18 residues. The CDR3 loop is CASSRVRFDTTRRETQYF. CDR3 DNA: TGTGCCAGCAGCCGTGTCCGATTTGACACTACCCGGCGGGAGACCCAGTACTTC.

J is TRBJ2-2 and V is TRBV20-1, with 14 bases aligning to TRBD2. Germline V gene sequence: CDR1 DFQATT, CDR2 SNEGSKA (reference sequence). V trimming: 6 bases; J trimming: 5 bases; junction bases outside the gene matches: 5. The CDR3 loop spans 15 amino acids. For the CDR3, the DNA is TGCAGTGCGCCGGGACTAGCGGGAGAAACCGGGGAGCTGTTTTTT. It is translated as CSAPGLAGETGELFF.

V and J are TRBV7-9 and TRBJ2-5; TRBD2 aligns across 10 bases. The CDR3 contains 17 residues. The J segment lost 0 bases and the V segment lost 1 base, leaving 5 bases of the junction unmatched. Germline lookup yields CDR1 SEHNR and CDR2 FQNEAQ (reference sequence). The CDR3, as DNA: TGTGCCAGCAGCTTAGTAGAAAGCGGGAGGGACCAAGAGACCCAGTACTTC. It codes for CASSLVESGRDQETQYF.

This chain joins TRBV5-6 and TRBJ2-5; possibly TRBD2 for D (5 bases). Trimming removed 6 bases at V and 5 bases at J, with 11 bases between. Germline assignment: CDR1 SGHDT and CDR2 YYEEEE. The CDR3 runs to 12 residues. The CDR3 DNA is TGTGCCAGCACGGGGAGTGGGGAGACCCAGTACTTC. Translating it yields CASTGSGETQYF.

The sample holds a few counts of this clonotype. The CDR3 bases are TGTGCCAGCAGCTTAGCGGGACTTACGAACACTGAAGCTTTCTTT. Translation: CASSLAGLTNTEAFF. The chain recombines TRBV7-9 with TRBJ1-1; D is possibly TRBD1 (5 bases). V dropped 0 bases and J dropped 1 base, with 9 bases sitting between them. This CDR3 contains 15 residues. Germline CDR1 reads SEHNR; CDR2 reads FQNEAQ (reference sequence).

This clonotype was seen more than once but under ten times. The chain couples TRBV7-9 to TRBJ2-1; TRBD2 is a possible D gene (5 bases). V lost 8 bases and J 7 bases, leaving 12 bases between the germline ends. Germline CDR1 and CDR2: SEHNR and FQNEAQ (reference sequence). CDR3 length: 12 residues. CDR3 DNA: TGTGCCAGCTGGGTGTCGGGGAATGAGCAGTTCTTC. This codes for CASWVSGNEQFF.

This clonotype appeared a few times. The CDR3 loop is CASSTKGTADTQYF. The CDR3 coding sequence is TGTGCCAGCAGTACAAAAGGGACCGCAGATACGCAGTATTTT. This chain uses TRBV12-3 or TRBV12-4 with TRBJ2-3, with D possibly being TRBD1 or TRBD2 (5 bases each). This CDR3 has 14 residues. Trimming cost V 5 bases and J 4 bases, with 13 bases left between them.

The V and J genes are TRBV28 and TRBJ2-2, with D tentatively TRBD2 (6 bases). Per the germline V gene, CDR1 is MDHEN and CDR2 is SYDVKM. This CDR3 is 14 amino acids long. The ends were cut back, 4 bases at V and 4 bases at J, with 10 bases in the middle. The CDR3 region has the DNA TGTGCCAGCAGTTCCCGACTAGGCACCGGGGAGCTGTTTTTT. Amino acid sequence: CASSSRLGTGELFF.